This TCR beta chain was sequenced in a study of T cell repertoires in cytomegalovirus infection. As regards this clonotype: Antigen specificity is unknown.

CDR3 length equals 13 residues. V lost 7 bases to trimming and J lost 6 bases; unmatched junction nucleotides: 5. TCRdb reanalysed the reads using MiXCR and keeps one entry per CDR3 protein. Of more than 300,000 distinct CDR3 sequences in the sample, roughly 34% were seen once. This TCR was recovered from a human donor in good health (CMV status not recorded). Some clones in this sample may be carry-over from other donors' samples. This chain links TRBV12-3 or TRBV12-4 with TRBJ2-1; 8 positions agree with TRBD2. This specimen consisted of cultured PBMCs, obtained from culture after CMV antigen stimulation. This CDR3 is CASKAGAVNEQFF. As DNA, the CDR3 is TGTGCCAGCAAAGCGGGAGCGGTCAATGAGCAGTTCTTC.